Listed below are T cell receptor beta chains from one sample, sequenced in a study of PD-1 blockade in classical Hodgkin lymphoma. TCRdb keeps only in-frame clones here, not all; method: immunoSEQ multiplex PCR. The sample lists about 21,000 clones; approximately 94% were seen once. Source material: peripheral blood mononuclear cells (PBMCs). The receptors derive from a human donor with classical Hodgkin lymphoma. Both conserved end residues are trimmed from each CDR3.

CDR3 protein	V gene	J gene	CDR3 length
ASSLQAGPNNKQF	TRBV7-2	TRBJ2-1	13
ASSLAGTAYGYT	TRBV28	TRBJ1-2	12
ASSQHFGGLEQY	TRBV14	TRBJ2-7	12
ASSARNTIY	TRBV6-6	TRBJ1-3	9
ASSEAENNEQF	TRBV6-1	TRBJ2-1	11
ARGSNYGYT	TRBV7-6	TRBJ1-2	9
ASSLSWWGTNTGELF	TRBV7-2	TRBJ2-2	15
ASTTRTPNTGELF	TRBV6-5	TRBJ2-2	13
ASSLTDTQY	TRBV7-9	TRBJ2-3	9
ASSFSYQPQH	TRBV7-8	TRBJ1-5	10
ASKGLAGSEETQY	TRBV5-1	TRBJ2-5	13
ASSPRGAIYEQY	TRBV7-2	TRBJ2-7	12
ASSLAPGQGNGYT	TRBV7-8	TRBJ1-2	13
ASSRDGKNTEAF	TRBV18	TRBJ1-1	12
ASSAAPGQEAF	TRBV9	TRBJ1-1	11
ASTPTISGANVLT	TRBV7-9	TRBJ2-6	13
ASSPQGRGRGYT	TRBV7-8	TRBJ1-2	12
ASSYIFPGRAVLNYGYT	TRBV6-8	TRBJ1-2	17
ASSLAGGWGYEQY	TRBV7-2	TRBJ2-7	13
ASKNTGEQF	TRBV6-5	TRBJ2-1	9
ASAPSRANTGELF	TRBV28	TRBJ2-2	13
ASSLGSGPDQPQH	TRBV5-5	TRBJ1-5	13
ASAPGGPRYGELF	TRBV6-1	TRBJ2-2	13
ASSHSSYEQY	TRBV7-9	TRBJ2-7	10
ASSLGVDSYNEQF	TRBV7-6	TRBJ2-1	13
ASRVDSGNTIY	TRBV7-9	TRBJ1-3	11
ASSPIRDTGETQY	TRBV18	TRBJ2-5	13
ASSSSSLQPQH	TRBV19	TRBJ1-5	11
ASRDSPLH	TRBV9	TRBJ1-6	8
ASSGLREYNEQF	TRBV19	TRBJ2-1	12
AWSQIQGTGTEAF	TRBV30	TRBJ1-1	13
ASRPLAGGPKYYYNEQF	TRBV28	TRBJ2-1	17
ASSLLYVDTDTQY	TRBV5-6	TRBJ2-3	13
ASSLGGADTQY	TRBV11-3	TRBJ2-3	11
ASSQTFVGQVNTEAF	TRBV4-3	TRBJ1-1	15
ASSGWEGAARAQH	TRBV10-2	TRBJ1-5	13